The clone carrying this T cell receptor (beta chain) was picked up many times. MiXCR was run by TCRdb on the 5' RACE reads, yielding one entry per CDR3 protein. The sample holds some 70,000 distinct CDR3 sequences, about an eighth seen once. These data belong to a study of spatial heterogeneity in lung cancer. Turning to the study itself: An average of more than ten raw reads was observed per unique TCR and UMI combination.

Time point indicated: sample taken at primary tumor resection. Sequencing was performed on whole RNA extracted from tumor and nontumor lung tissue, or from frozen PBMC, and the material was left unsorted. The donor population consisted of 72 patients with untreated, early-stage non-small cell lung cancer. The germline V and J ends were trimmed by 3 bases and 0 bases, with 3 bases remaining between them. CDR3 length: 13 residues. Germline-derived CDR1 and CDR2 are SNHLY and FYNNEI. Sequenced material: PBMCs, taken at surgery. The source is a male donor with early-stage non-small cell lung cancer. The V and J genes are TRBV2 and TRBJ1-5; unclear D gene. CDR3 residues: CASSDVSNQPQHF. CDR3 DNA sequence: TGTGCCAGCAGTGATGTTAGCAATCAGCCCCAGCATTTT.